What follows are 20 T cell receptor beta chains derived from one specimen sequenced in a study of cytomegalovirus exposure and HLA in healthy donors. Both 60 Vbeta primers and 13 Jbeta primers went into the PCR. Profiled with immunoSEQ multiplex PCR; TCRdb holds only in-frame clones, not every one. The repertoire consists of some 97,000 clones, with roughly four fifths occurring once and the leading ten covering approximately 14%. Sequencing was performed on PBMCs. All receptors come from a male donor in good health and CMV-seropositive.

This clone was counted between two and nine times. This CDR3 is CASSVFARGGSNTGELFF. The CDR3 region has the DNA TGTGCCAGCAGCGTATTTGCGCGGGGGGGCTCGAACACCGGGGAGCTGTTTTTT. The rearrangement links TRBV9 to TRBJ2-2; 9 positions agree with TRBD2. The germline gives CDR1 SGDLS, CDR2 YYNGEE. V trimming: 1 base; J trimming: 0 bases; junction bases outside the gene matches: 7. This CDR3 comprises 18 residues.

The chain couples TRBV19 to TRBJ2-2; 8 bases agree with TRBD1. This CDR3 is built from 14 residues. The germline V gene has CDR1 LNHDA and CDR2 SQIVND (reference sequence). V lost 7 bases and J lost 3; bases outside the gene matches: 4. The CDR3 region has the DNA TGTGCCAGTACCACGACAGGGGACACCGGGGAGCTGTTTTTT. It specifies CASTTTGDTGELFF.

The sample holds a few counts of this clone. This sequence joins TRBV5-6 and TRBJ2-7, with unresolved D. The CDR3 has 13 residues. Germline CDR1 reads SGHDT; CDR2 reads YYEEEE. The germline V and J ends were trimmed by 0 bases and 1 base, with 5 bases remaining between them. Here the CDR3 reads CASSLGRSYEQYF. CDR3 DNA: TGTGCCAGCAGCTTGGGCAGGTCCTACGAGCAGTACTTC. Full variable domain (remainder filled in from reference TRBV5-6 and TRBJ2-7): DAGVTQSPTHLIKTRGQQVTLRCSPKSGHDTVSWYQQALGQGPQFIFQYYEEEERQRGNFPDRFSGHQFPNYSSELNVNALLLGDSALYLCASSLGRSYEQYFGPGTRLTVT.

J is TRBJ1-4 and V is TRBV18; the D is unclear. The V gene lost 6 bases and the J gene lost 4 bases, with 18 bases spanning the gap. CDR3 length equals 16 residues. Per germline, CDR1 KGHSH and CDR2 LQKENI. CDR3 residues: CASSPREPGRNEKLFF. CDR3 nucleotide sequence: TGTGCCAGCTCTCCCCGGGAGCCAGGCCGTAATGAAAAACTGTTTTTT.

In its sample, this clone was seen once. This sequence joins TRBV4-3 and TRBJ2-7; D gene uncertain. The CDR3 runs 17 residues. Trimming removed 0 bases from V and 6 bases from J, with 21 bases in between. Per germline, CDR1 LGHNA and CDR2 YSLEER. For the CDR3, the DNA is TGCGCCAGCAGCCAAGATTCCCGACCAGGAATCCGATCCGAGCAGTACTTC. Encoded protein: CASSQDSRPGIRSEQYF.

The chain recombines TRBV4-2 with TRBJ2-7, with D maybe TRBD2 (6 bases). The CDR3 spans 16 residues. Trimming pared 4 bases from V and 2 bases from J, leaving 18 bases between. Looked up from germline, CDR1 is LGHNA and CDR2 is YNFKEQ. The CDR3 DNA is TGTGCCAGCAGCCTCCAGGCCGCAGGGAGGCCCTACGAGCAGTACTTC. This encodes CASSLQAAGRPYEQYF.

This chain links TRBV6-4 with TRBJ2-1, with D tentatively TRBD1 (6 bases). Germline values: CDR1 MRHNA, CDR2 SNTAGT. Trimming left V 4 bases short and J 3 bases short, with 7 bases between. The CDR3 has 13 residues. The CDR3 sequence: CASSGQDYNEQFF. CDR3 DNA: TGTGCCAGCAGTGGACAGGACTACAATGAGCAGTTCTTC.

The V call is TRBV27, the J call TRBJ1-5; 7 bases map to TRBD1. The CDR3 loop spans 14 amino acids. Germline values: CDR1 MNHEY, CDR2 SMNVEV (reference sequence). The J segment lost 3 bases and the V segment lost 4 bases, leaving 3 bases of the junction unmatched. CDR3 in amino acids: CASSYRGLNQPQHF. The CDR3 region has the DNA TGTGCCAGCAGTTACAGGGGTCTCAATCAGCCCCAGCATTTT.

J is TRBJ2-5 and V is TRBV25-1; 10 positions agree with TRBD1. Losses at the gene ends were 5 bases for V and 4 bases for J; bases not matched to a gene: 13. This CDR3 has 17 residues. CDR1 and CDR2 from the germline V gene are MGHDK and SYGVNS. The DNA of the CDR3 is TGTGCCAGCAGTCGAAGGAACGACAGGGGGCTTAGAGAGACCCAGTACTTC. Translating gives CASSRRNDRGLRETQYF.

This clone has only a few counts. The chain has TRBV6-5 and TRBJ1-1; D gene ambiguous. The length of the CDR3 is 13 residues. CDR1 and CDR2 (germline): MNHEY, SVGAGI. V shed 6 bases and J shed 4 bases, with 12 bases lying between them. CDR3 sequence reads: CASRLTRITEAFF. The CDR3 DNA reads as TGTGCCAGCAGGCTCACTAGGATCACTGAAGCTTTCTTT.

The V call is TRBV4-1, the J call TRBJ2-3, with TRBD2 matching 7 bases. The J segment lost 5 bases and the V segment lost 1 base, leaving 12 bases of the junction unmatched. This CDR3 is built from 17 residues. The germline gives CDR1 MGHRA, CDR2 YSYEKL. CDR3 amino acids: CASSQVGYRTREDTQYF. The CDR3 DNA reads as TGCGCCAGCAGCCAAGTTGGATACCGGACTAGGGAAGATACGCAGTATTTT.

V and J are TRBV10-3 and TRBJ1-2; a possible D gene is TRBD1 (5 bases). V was clipped by 4 bases and J by 0 bases, with 9 bases between them. The CDR3 sequence is 14 residues long. Germline assignment: CDR1 ENHRY and CDR2 SYGVKD. In DNA form, the CDR3 reads TGTGCCATCAGTGGGGCGACAGCTAACTATGGCTACACCTTC. This encodes CAISGATANYGYTF.

This clone was found a few times. The rearrangement links TRBV15 to TRBJ1-1, with 8 positions matching TRBD1. This CDR3 has 15 amino acids. Germline-derived CDR1 and CDR2 are LNHNV and YYDKDF (reference sequence). Losses at the gene ends were 3 bases for V and 0 bases for J; bases not matched to a gene: 3. The CDR3 bases are TGTGCCACCAGCAGCAGACAGGGGATGAACACTGAAGCTTTCTTT. Amino acid sequence: CATSSRQGMNTEAFF. Combining the CDR3 with reference TRBV15 and TRBJ1-1 gives the whole variable domain DAMVIQNPRYQVTQFGKPVTLSCSQTLNHNVMYWYQQKSSQAPKLLFHYYDKDFNNEADTPDNFQSRRPNTSFCFLDIRSPGLGDTAMYLCATSSRQGMNTEAFFGQGTRLTVV.

This chain connects TRBV6-6 to TRBJ2-1; TRBD1 matches at 8 bases. V was clipped by 8 bases and J by 8 bases; unmatched bases: 11. The CDR3 sequence is 14 residues long. Germline loops: CDR1 MNHNY, CDR2 SVGAGI (reference sequence). The CDR3 DNA follows: TGTGCCAGCGGTGACAGGGGATCTGGAGATGAGCAGTTCTTC. Amino acids: CASGDRGSGDEQFF.

The chain couples TRBV6-5 to TRBJ1-2; D perhaps matches TRBD1 (6 bases). The CDR3 consists of 13 residues. Germline V gene lookup returns CDR1 MNHEY and CDR2 SVGAGI. The germline V and J ends were trimmed by 10 bases and 2 bases, with 14 bases remaining between them. The CDR3 here is CATVQGRNYGYTF. DNA of the CDR3: TGTGCCACCGTACAGGGAAGGAACTATGGCTACACCTTC.

V and J are TRBV29-1 and TRBJ2-3, with 13 bases matching TRBD2. Per germline, CDR1 SQVTM and CDR2 ANQGSEA. V lost 8 bases and J lost 4; bases outside the gene matches: 6. The CDR3 spans 14 residues. The CDR3 spells CSTSGGVRADTQYF. The CDR3 DNA follows: TGCAGCACTAGCGGGGGGGTACGGGCAGATACGCAGTATTTT.

The V call is TRBV5-1, the J call TRBJ2-5; weak D call: TRBD2 (5 bases). The V and J ends lost 0 bases and 1 base respectively, with 7 bases between them. CDR1 is SGHRS and CDR2 is YFSETQ in the germline V gene. The CDR3 covers 14 residues. The CDR3 bases are TGCGCCAGCAGCTTGGTCGGACTCCAAGAGACCCAGTACTTC. Translating gives CASSLVGLQETQYF.

This sequence joins TRBV30 and TRBJ1-5; 7 bases are shared with TRBD1. There are 15 residues in the CDR3. V gave up 4 bases and J gave up 5 bases; unmatched junction bases: 11. CDR1 is GTSNPN and CDR2 is SVGIG in the germline V gene (reference sequence). The CDR3 region is CAWNMGAGGHQPQHF. The CDR3 region has the DNA TGTGCCTGGAATATGGGGGCAGGGGGTCATCAGCCCCAGCATTTT. Using reference TRBV30 and TRBJ1-5 for the parts outside the CDR3, the full variable domain is SQTIHQWPATLVQPVGSPLSLECTVEGTSNPNLYWYRQAAGRGLQLLFYSVGIGQISSEVPQNLSASRPQDRQFILSSKKLLLSDSGFYLCAWNMGAGGHQPQHFGDGTRLSIL.

The sample holds many counts of this clone. V and J are TRBV6-5 and TRBJ2-2; D unclear. This CDR3 is built from 14 residues. Per germline, CDR1 MNHEY and CDR2 SVGAGI. Trimming left V 0 bases short and J 1 base short, with 3 bases between. CDR3 protein: CASSYSKNTGELFF. The CDR3 DNA sequence: TGTGCCAGCAGTTACTCTAAGAACACCGGGGAGCTGTTTTTT.

The chain couples TRBV7-9 to TRBJ2-7; TRBD1 is a possible D gene (6 bases). In germline, CDR1 is SEHNR, CDR2 FQNEAQ (reference sequence). With 5 bases removed from V and 0 bases from J, the gap between germline ends came to 14 bases. The CDR3 runs to 15 residues. The CDR3 region has the DNA TGTGCCAGCAGCCCCAGTACAGGGAGCTCCTACGAGCAGTACTTC. Translated: CASSPSTGSSYEQYF.